The source of this T cell receptor beta chain is a study of T cell repertoires in cytomegalovirus infection. Overall study: Based on public TCR beta signatures, there were indications of CMV infection and of a matching HLA type.

This clonotype was recorded at least ten times. What it recognizes is unknown. The CDR3 length is 15 residues. Per the germline V gene, CDR1 is SGHTA and CDR2 is FQGNSA. Trimming stripped 1 base from V and 2 bases from J, with 10 bases between. TCRdb called the reads again in MiXCR, with one record for every CDR3 protein. The table has a few hundred thousand distinct CDR3 sequences, around a sixth seen once. The study, taken as a whole, reports: The ex vivo response was dominated by HLA-C-restricted CMV-specific TCR beta clonotypes.

Sample: PBMCs. This TCR came from a human donor in good health (CMV status not recorded). Some clones in this sample may be carry-over from other donors' samples. The chain couples TRBV7-2 to TRBJ2-3; TRBD2 is a possible D gene (6 bases). CDR3 residues: CASSLVGGYTDTQYF. In DNA form, the CDR3 reads TGTGCCAGCAGCTTAGTCGGGGGTTACACAGATACGCAGTATTTT.